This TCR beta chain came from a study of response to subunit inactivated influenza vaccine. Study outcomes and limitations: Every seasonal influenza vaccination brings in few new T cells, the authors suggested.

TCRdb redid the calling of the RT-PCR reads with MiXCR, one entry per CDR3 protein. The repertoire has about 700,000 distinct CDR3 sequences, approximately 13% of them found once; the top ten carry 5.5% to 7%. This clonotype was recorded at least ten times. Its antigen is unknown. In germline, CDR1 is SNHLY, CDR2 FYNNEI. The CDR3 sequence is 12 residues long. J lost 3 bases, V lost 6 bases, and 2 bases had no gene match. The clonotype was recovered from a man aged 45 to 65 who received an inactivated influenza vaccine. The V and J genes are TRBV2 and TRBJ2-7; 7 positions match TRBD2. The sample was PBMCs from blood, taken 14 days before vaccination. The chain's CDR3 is CASRLANYEQYF. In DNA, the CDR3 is TGTGCCAGCAGACTAGCGAACTACGAGCAGTACTTC.